These 5 T cell receptor beta chains share one sample of origin, sequenced in a study of blood T cell repertoires in COVID-19. Measured with immunoSEQ multiplex PCR; TCRdb has only the in-frame clones, and not every one. The data contain roughly 200,000 clones, 84% of them singletons. The source material was peripheral blood. These receptor sequences come from an elderly woman with COVID-19, enrolled during active disease.

The V call is TRBV6-1, the J call TRBJ1-2, with 8 bases fitting TRBD1. The V and J ends lost 2 bases and 4 bases, in that order; junction bases with no gene match: 6. CDR3 length: 15 residues. The germline gives CDR1 MNHNS, CDR2 SASEGT. CDR3 coding DNA: TGTGCCAGCAGTGAAAGTACAGGGGGTGCCTATGGCTACACCTTC. This sequence encodes CASSESTGGAYGYTF.

The V and J genes are TRBV5-4 and TRBJ2-3; D might be TRBD2 (6 bases). The germline V gene encodes CDR1 SGHNT and CDR2 YYREEE (reference sequence). Trimming removed 9 bases from V and 6 bases from J, with 26 bases in between. The CDR3 runs to 16 residues. Here the CDR3 DNA reads TGTGCCACCCGGGGCGCGGGACGAGCATTTGCCGATACGCAGTATTTT. Its translation: CATRGAGRAFADTQYF.

The genes are TRBV5-1 and TRBJ2-3; D gene uncertain. V was trimmed by 4 bases and J by 6 bases, leaving 6 bases between them. This CDR3 has 11 amino acids. Per the germline V gene, CDR1 is SGHRS and CDR2 is YFSETQ. The CDR3 sequence is CASSAQDTQYF. Written as DNA, the CDR3 is TGCGCCAGCAGCGCCCAGGATACGCAGTATTTT.

The sample holds a few counts of this clone. The chain is built from TRBV10-3 and TRBJ2-7, with TRBD1 matching over 7 bases. V was pared by 6 bases and J by 5 bases, with 10 bases of the junction left unmatched. Germline V CDR1 and CDR2: ENHRY, SYGVKD. The length of the CDR3 is 14 residues. The CDR3 nucleotides read TGTGCCATCAGGGCAGGTGGGACAGCGAACGAGCAGTACGTC. Residues: CAIRAGGTANEQYV.

The chain is built from TRBV11-2 and TRBJ1-1; D is unclear. The V end was cut by 1 base, the J end by 6 bases, with 9 bases between. CDR1 SGHAT and CDR2 FQNNGV come from the germline V gene. CDR3 size: 13 residues. This chain's CDR3 is CASSLVRLAEAFF. The CDR3 nucleotides read TGTGCCAGCAGCTTAGTCCGGTTGGCTGAAGCTTTCTTT.